These 20 T cell receptor beta chains came from one sample sequenced in a study of human T cells and chemical hapten exposure. Time point defined: pre-sensitization, week 0. Treatment of the sample: therapeutic diphenylcyclopropenone sensitization with weekly scalp DPC. TCRdb processed the RACE reads anew with MiXCR; each CDR3 protein has one entry. This table has 80,000 to 95,000 distinct CDR3 sequences, about 8.9% appearing once. The starting material was whole blood, obtained in connection with sensitization to the hapten diphenylcyclopropenone (DPC). These receptors were obtained from a woman in her forties with alopecia areata. Some clones in this sample may be carry-over from other donors' samples.

The rearrangement links TRBV13 to TRBJ2-3; D is perhaps TRBD1 (6 bases). Germline V gene lookup returns CDR1 PRHDT and CDR2 FYEKMQ (reference sequence). The CDR3 consists of 15 residues. Trimming stripped 1 base from V and 1 base from J, with 9 bases between. The chain's CDR3 is CASSLVNRGTDTQYF. CDR3 DNA sequence: TGTGCCAGCAGCTTAGTCAACAGGGGCACAGATACGCAGTATTTT.

J is TRBJ2-1 and V is TRBV12-3 or TRBV12-4; 8 bases are a match to TRBD2. V was pared by 6 bases and J by 2 bases, with 12 bases of the junction left unmatched. The CDR3 extends over 17 amino acids. This chain's CDR3 is CASRPRQRGTTYNEQFF. For the CDR3, the DNA is TGTGCCAGCAGACCCCGTCAGCGGGGGACTACCTACAATGAGCAGTTCTTC.

This clonotype was detected many times. The chain couples TRBV9 to TRBJ2-2, with D perhaps matching TRBD1 (6 bases). V lost 5 bases and J 6 bases, leaving 14 bases between the germline ends. The CDR3 extends over 14 amino acids. Germline CDR1 is SGDLS and CDR2 is YYNGEE. CDR3 in DNA: TGTGCCAGCAGACCAGGGGCATCCCCCGGGGAGCTGTTTTTT. Amino acids: CASRPGASPGELFF.

The V and J genes are TRBV12-3 or TRBV12-4 and TRBJ2-7, with D possibly being TRBD1 (5 bases). This CDR3 spans 16 amino acids. V was clipped by 6 bases and J by 7 bases, with 25 bases between them. In nucleotides, the CDR3 is TGTGCCAGCAGCTCTAGACAGAGACTCCGTTTTTTGGAGCAGTACTTC. This gives the protein CASSSRQRLRFLEQYF.

V is TRBV28 and J is TRBJ1-3; possibly TRBD1 for D (5 bases). Trimming removed 7 bases at V and 2 bases at J, with 15 bases between. CDR3 size: 15 residues. From germline, CDR1 is MDHEN and CDR2 SYDVKM. The CDR3 DNA is TGTGCCAGCACCTCCCTTCGAGGGGCTGGAAACACCATATATTTT. Its protein is CASTSLRGAGNTIYF.

This clonotype was observed at least ten times. The chain combines TRBV7-2 with TRBJ2-5, with 12 bases lining up with TRBD2. The CDR3 totals 19 residues. With V trimmed by 4 bases and J by 2 bases, 14 bases remained unmatched. Looked up from germline, CDR1 is SGHTA and CDR2 is FQGNSA. The CDR3 DNA reads as TGTGCCAGCAGCTCCGTCCTAGCGGGGGGGCTTTTGGGGCAAGAGACCCAGTACTTC. Its protein product is CASSSVLAGGLLGQETQYF.

This clonotype was picked up many times. J is TRBJ2-7 and V is TRBV2; 10 bases line up with TRBD2. Germline CDR1 SNHLY, CDR2 FYNNEI. The length of the CDR3 is 14 residues. The V and J ends lost 4 bases and 6 bases, in that order; junction bases with no gene match: 6. This chain's CDR3 is CASSANSGGIEQYF. CDR3 DNA: TGTGCCAGCAGTGCTAATAGCGGGGGGATCGAGCAGTACTTC.

This clonotype has a handful of counts. V is TRBV10-3 and J is TRBJ1-2; 7 bases map to TRBD1. CDR3 length: 14 amino acids. V lost 2 bases, J lost 3 bases, and 3 bases stayed unmatched. Germline-derived CDR1 and CDR2 are ENHRY and SYGVKD. The CDR3 loop reads CAISELTGDYGYTF. CDR3 DNA sequence: TGTGCCATCAGTGAGCTAACAGGGGACTATGGCTACACCTTC.

This clonotype showed up just a few times. The rearrangement uses TRBV29-1 and TRBJ1-3; D is possibly TRBD1 (5 bases). This CDR3 region has 16 residues. Deletions cut 0 bases from V and 7 bases from J, with 19 bases between. CDR1 SQVTM and CDR2 ANQGSEA come from the germline V gene. CDR3 sequence (DNA): TGCAGCGTTGAAGATATCCGGGACGGTATAAGGAACACCATATATTTT. Amino acid sequence: CSVEDIRDGIRNTIYF. The variable domain in full, completed from reference TRBV29-1 and TRBJ1-3, reads SAVISQKPSRDICQRGTSLTIQCQVDSQVTMMFWYRQQPGQSLTLIATANQGSEATYESGFVIDKFPISRPNLTFSTLTVSNMSPEDSSIYLCSVEDIRDGIRNTIYFGEGSWLTVV.

The chain uses TRBV20-1 and TRBJ2-7, with D tentatively TRBD1 (6 bases). The CDR3 consists of 11 residues. The V gene's germline CDR1 is DFQATT and CDR2 SNEGSKA (reference sequence). V lost 6 bases and J 2 bases, leaving 8 bases between the germline ends. CDR3: CSAGQTYEQYF. The CDR3 DNA is TGCAGTGCCGGACAGACCTACGAGCAGTACTTC.

This clonotype appeared many times. The chain recombines TRBV7-2 with TRBJ1-2; 12 positions match TRBD1. Trimming took 1 base from V and 3 from J; bases not matched to a gene: 3. CDR1 is SGHTA and CDR2 is FQGNSA in the germline V gene. CDR3 length equals 16 residues. The CDR3 DNA reads TGTGCCAGCAGCTTAGGCCGGGACAGGGGGCACTATGGCTACACCTTC. This gives the protein CASSLGRDRGHYGYTF.

This clonotype was observed at least ten times. This chain uses TRBV7-2 with TRBJ1-1, with unresolved D. The CDR3 has 13 residues. Germline values: CDR1 SGHTA, CDR2 FQGNSA. The V and J ends lost 2 bases and 5 bases respectively, with 9 bases between them. The CDR3 coding sequence is TGTGCCAGCAGCTTATTCGCGGGGACTGAAGCTTTCTTT. Protein: CASSLFAGTEAFF.

In this sample, this clonotype turned up a few times. The chain joins TRBV12-3 or TRBV12-4 to TRBJ1-2; D is perhaps TRBD1 (5 bases). This CDR3 is built from 14 residues. Trimming took off 6 bases at V and 3 bases at J, with 14 bases between the two ends. The DNA of the CDR3 is TGTGCCAGCAGCCCCGGACAACCCCACTATGGCTACACCTTC. This sequence encodes CASSPGQPHYGYTF.

This clonotype showed up many times. This chain joins TRBV20-1 and TRBJ1-2, with D possibly being TRBD1 (5 bases). This CDR3 has 15 amino acids. The V gene lost 5 bases and the J gene lost 5 bases, with 21 bases spanning the gap. Germline values: CDR1 DFQATT, CDR2 SNEGSKA (reference sequence). The CDR3 nucleotides read TGCAGTGCTGGGTTGGACACTTCCGCATGGTATGGCTACACCTTC. Protein product: CSAGLDTSAWYGYTF.

This clonotype was observed a few times. This chain connects TRBV7-2 to TRBJ2-1, with D possibly TRBD1 on 5 matching bases. V gave up 2 bases and J gave up 2 bases, with 10 bases separating them. The CDR3 totals 15 residues. The germline gives CDR1 SGHTA, CDR2 FQGNSA. The CDR3 coding sequence is TGTGCCAGCAGCTTAAGGGGCCCGACCTACAATGAGCAGTTCTTC. This codes for CASSLRGPTYNEQFF.

This clonotype appeared many times. The chain links TRBV5-5 to TRBJ2-7; the match to TRBD2 covers 9 bases. This CDR3 contains 15 residues. Trimming removed 2 bases from V and 2 bases from J; junction bases left unmatched: 5. CDR1 is SGHKS, CDR2 YYEKEE, per germline (reference sequence). Here the CDR3 DNA reads TGTGCCAGCAGCTTCCTAGCGGGGCTTACCTACGAGCAGTACTTC. Translated, it gives CASSFLAGLTYEQYF.

This clonotype was counted a few times. This rearrangement joins TRBV29-1 to TRBJ2-3; D might be TRBD1 (6 bases). The V and J ends lost 7 bases and 6 bases respectively, with 11 bases between them. This CDR3 spans 11 amino acids. Germline V gene lookup returns CDR1 SQVTM and CDR2 ANQGSEA. CDR3 DNA: TGCAGCGCCTTACAGGGCGATACGCAGTATTTT. As protein: CSALQGDTQYF.

In this sample, this clonotype turned up a few times. CDR3 region: CASSFPPSNEKLFF. The CDR3 DNA reads TGTGCCAGCAGCTTCCCCCCGTCCAATGAAAAACTGTTTTTT. The genes are TRBV28 and TRBJ1-4; D not resolved. In germline, CDR1 is MDHEN, CDR2 SYDVKM. CDR3 length: 14 amino acids. Trimming shortened V by 6 bases and J by 5 bases, and 13 bases separated the two germline ends.

This clonotype was counted only a few times. The rearrangement links TRBV29-1 to TRBJ2-1; 10 nucleotides match TRBD1. Germline CDR1 is SQVTM and CDR2 is ANQGSEA. The CDR3 has 13 residues. V lost 7 bases, J lost 9 bases, and 9 bases stayed unmatched. CDR3 bases: TGCAGCGCAAAGTCCGGGACAGGGGTTGAGCAGTTCTTC. Its translation is CSAKSGTGVEQFF.

This chain connects TRBV6-1 to TRBJ1-3; D is uncertain. Trimming left V 11 bases short and J 0 bases short, with 11 bases between. In germline, CDR1 is MNHNS, CDR2 SASEGT. CDR3 size: 13 residues. The CDR3 nucleotides are TGTGCCCTTACCCCGTCCTCTGGAAACACCATATATTTT. Translating gives CALTPSSGNTIYF.